This note documents a single T cell receptor (beta chain) sequence. The CDR3 runs 15 residues. Trimming took off 3 bases at V and 2 bases at J, with 14 bases between the two ends. The germline CDR1 and CDR2 sequences are MGHRA and YSYEKL. The data were taken from a study of T-cell reconstitution after alpha-beta-depleted transplantation in children. The TCRbeta library was prepared with unique molecular identifiers. One entry per CDR3 protein, called by TCRdb with MiXCR from the PCR reads. Of about 640,000 distinct CDR3 sequences listed, 10% to 15% are singletons. This sequence was found in a male patient aged 10 to 17 who had a stem cell transplant for acute myeloid leukemia, so the T cells may come from the graft donor. V gene TRBV4-1 combines with J gene TRBJ2-7; D is ambiguous. Specimen: PBMCs, mostly from graft donor cells, collected 360 days after TCRalphabeta/CD19-depleted stem cell transplant. CDR3 in amino acids: CASSQMQLLTYEQYF. The DNA of the CDR3 is TGCGCCAGCAGCCAGATGCAACTCCTGACCTACGAGCAGTACTTC.